This T cell receptor (beta chain) is from a study of T cell responses to AZD1222 COVID-19 vaccine. Whole-study findings and limits: Targets within unmutated variant regions were reportedly found for nearly half of spike-specific TCRs. Only after the peak T cell response were repertoires sampled.

Method: immunoSEQ multiplex PCR; TCRdb's copy keeps in-frame clones and lacks some. The sample includes just over 150,000 clones, 70% to 90% of them seen just once. A note on this clone: Antigen: not known.

Per the germline V gene, CDR1 is KGHDR and CDR2 is SFDVKD. The CDR3 consists of 15 residues. V lost 3 bases and J lost 7, with 15 bases in between. The chain couples TRBV24-1 to TRBJ2-1, with D uncertain. The TCR originated in an adult who had recovered from COVID-19. Source: peripheral blood, taken after recovery from COVID-19. The CDR3 sequence is CATSDPRRGPNEQFF. The CDR3 DNA reads as TGTGCCACCAGTGATCCCCGAAGAGGACCGAATGAGCAGTTCTTC.